This T cell receptor (beta chain) was recorded in a study of cytomegalovirus exposure and HLA in healthy donors. Study as a whole: An early data release held 70 million to 90 million unique TCRs from HLA-typed donors.

Both 60 Vbeta primers and 13 Jbeta primers went into the PCR. Sequenced by immunoSEQ multiplex PCR; TCRdb stores in-frame clones only, minus some. The table lists about 200,000 clones, 78% of them singletons. The germline gives CDR1 SGHTA, CDR2 FQGTGA. The CDR3 runs 16 residues. V was cut by 5 bases and J by 2 bases, with 17 bases left in between. V is TRBV7-3 and J is TRBJ2-3, with D possibly being TRBD1 (5 bases). The sequence was collected from a male donor in good health and CMV-seronegative. Input material: PBMCs. The CDR3 nucleotides read TGTGCCAGCAGCCCCTCAGGGCAAATCCTCACAGATACGCAGTATTTT. This sequence encodes CASSPSGQILTDTQYF.